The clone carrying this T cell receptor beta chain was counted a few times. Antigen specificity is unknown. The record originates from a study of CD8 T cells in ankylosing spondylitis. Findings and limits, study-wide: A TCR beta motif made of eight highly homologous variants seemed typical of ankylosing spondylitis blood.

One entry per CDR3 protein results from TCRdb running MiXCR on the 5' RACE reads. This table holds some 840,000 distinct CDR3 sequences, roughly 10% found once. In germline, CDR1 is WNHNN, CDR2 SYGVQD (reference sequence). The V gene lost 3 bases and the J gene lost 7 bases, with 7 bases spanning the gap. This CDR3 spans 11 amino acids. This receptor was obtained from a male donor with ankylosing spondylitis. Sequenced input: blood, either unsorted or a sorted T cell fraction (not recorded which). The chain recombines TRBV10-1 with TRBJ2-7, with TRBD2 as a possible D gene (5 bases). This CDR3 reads CASSDRGEQYF. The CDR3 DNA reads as TGCGCCAGCAGTGACCGGGGAGAGCAGTACTTC.